Presented here are 11 T cell receptor beta chains from one specimen sequenced in a study of regulatory T cells in long-lasting Graves disease. The time point denotes: newly diagnosed GD, antithyroid drugs for less than 3 months. PBMCs were the source of the RNA used for TCR sequencing. Library construction for TCR beta used iRepertoire HTBI primers and Arm-PCR of CDR3 regions. Each CDR3 protein is one row after TCRdb ran MiXCR on the multiplex PCR reads. The sample lists about 320,000 distinct CDR3 sequences, about a sixth occurring once. The sample here was peripheral blood mononuclear cells (PBMCs), taken at new diagnosis, from a patient treated with antithyroid drugs. These receptors were collected from a female donor with Graves disease.

This clonotype has at least ten counts. The chain has TRBV7-9 and TRBJ2-7, with a weak D call TRBD2 (5 bases). Per the germline V gene, CDR1 is SEHNR and CDR2 is FQNEAQ (reference sequence). Trimming removed 0 bases from V and 5 bases from J, with 8 bases in between. The CDR3 sequence is 13 residues long. CDR3 sequence: CASSLAGVNEQYF. The CDR3 region has the DNA TGTGCCAGCAGCTTAGCGGGAGTGAACGAGCAGTACTTC.

This clonotype was found many times. The rearrangement uses TRBV28 and TRBJ2-7; D not resolved. V shed 5 bases and J shed 4 bases, with 24 bases lying between them. The germline V gene has CDR1 MDHEN and CDR2 SYDVKM. This CDR3 is 17 amino acids long. This CDR3 is CASSQIALTGTSYEQYF. In DNA form, the CDR3 reads TGTGCCAGCAGTCAAATTGCACTAACCGGCACCAGTTACGAGCAGTACTTC.

As to this clonotype: With a far larger clone one base away, a read error is the likely cause. The V call is TRBV11-3, the J call TRBJ2-1; 15 bases align to TRBD2. CDR1 and CDR2 (germline): SGHNT, YENEEA. The CDR3 contains 15 residues. This chain's CDR3 is CACSSRTSGRASQFF. The CDR3 DNA is TGTGCCTGCAGCTCCCGGACTAGCGGGAGGGCGTCGCAGTTCTTC.

This clonotype turned up a few times. J is TRBJ2-3 and V is TRBV24-1; D gene unclear. Germline CDR1 KGHDR, CDR2 SFDVKD. V lost 6 bases and J 0 bases, leaving 6 bases between the germline ends. This CDR3 spans 13 amino acids. The CDR3 here is CATSHGSTDTQYF. In DNA, the CDR3 is TGTGCCACCAGTCACGGTAGCACAGATACGCAGTATTTT.

The chain carries TRBV28 and TRBJ2-7; 13 bases fit TRBD2. The CDR3 covers 17 residues. In germline, CDR1 is MDHEN, CDR2 SYDVKM. The V segment lost 3 bases and the J segment 5 bases; nucleotides outside the gene matches: 10. Here the CDR3 reads CASSFGWTSGSRNEQYF. The CDR3 DNA reads as TGTGCCAGCAGTTTTGGGTGGACTAGCGGGAGCAGGAACGAGCAGTACTTC.

V and J are TRBV2 and TRBJ2-1, with a possible D match to TRBD1 (6 bases). CDR3 length: 12 amino acids. From germline, CDR1 is SNHLY and CDR2 FYNNEI. The V end lost 8 bases, the J end lost 8 bases, and 13 bases lay between the germline ends. Here the CDR3 DNA reads TGTGCCAGCCTTCCGGGACAAGATGAGCAGTTCTTC. Protein: CASLPGQDEQFF.

For this clonotype: With a much larger clone just one base away, this may be a read error. The chain employs TRBV5-6 and TRBJ2-7, with D unclear. Germline CDR1 SGHDT, CDR2 YYEEEE. The CDR3 is made up of 11 amino acids. CDR3 nucleotide sequence: TGTGCCAGCAGCCAATCTTCTAAGCATTACTTC. Translated: CASSQSSKHYF.

A few counts support this clonotype. V is TRBV9 and J is TRBJ1-1; possible D gene TRBD1, 6 bases. CDR3 length equals 12 residues. V dropped 4 bases and J dropped 8 bases, with 12 bases sitting between them. Germline V gene sequence: CDR1 SGDLS, CDR2 YYNGEE. CDR3 in amino acids: CASSPAGTEAFF. The DNA for the CDR3 is TGTGCCAGCAGCCCGGCGGGGACAGAAGCTTTCTTT. Full variable domain (missing parts from reference TRBV9 and TRBJ1-1): DSGVTQTPKHLITATGQRVTLRCSPRSGDLSVYWYQQSLDQGLQFLIQYYNGEERAKGNILERFSAQQFPDLHSELNLSSLELGDSALYFCASSPAGTEAFFGQGTRLTVV.

This chain connects TRBV11-2 to TRBJ2-3; no clear D gene. V dropped 5 bases and J dropped 2 bases, with 11 bases sitting between them. Germline V gene lookup returns CDR1 SGHAT and CDR2 FQNNGV. The CDR3 runs to 14 residues. Here the CDR3 DNA reads TGTGCCAGCAGCCCGGTATGGACCACAGATACGCAGTATTTT. Translating it yields CASSPVWTTDTQYF.

This clonotype came up many times. This chain joins TRBV11-2 and TRBJ2-5; 12 positions match TRBD2. The CDR3 has 16 amino acids. The ends lost 6 bases at V and 2 bases at J; junction bases unmatched: 7. Per the germline V gene, CDR1 is SGHAT and CDR2 is FQNNGV. The CDR3: CASRGLAGKSQETQYF. CDR3 DNA: TGTGCCAGCAGAGGACTAGCGGGGAAATCACAAGAGACCCAGTACTTC.

Many counts were recorded for this clonotype. The chain recombines TRBV18 with TRBJ2-1, with a weak D call TRBD2 (5 bases). Trimming removed 2 bases from V and 13 bases from J, with 15 bases in between. Per the germline V gene, CDR1 is KGHSH and CDR2 is LQKENI. This CDR3 has 13 residues. The CDR3 protein is CASSPVFAEAQFF. Here the CDR3 DNA reads TGTGCCAGCTCACCAGTTTTTGCGGAGGCTCAGTTCTTC.